This TCR beta chain is drawn from a study of blood T cell repertoires in COVID-19. The wider study: Collection of acute and convalescent COVID-19 samples took place in the United States, Italy and Spain. The analysed material was cDNA or gDNA that came from T cells, B-cell-depleted T cells, or PBMCs.

Trimming took off 2 bases at V and 6 bases at J, with 10 bases between the two ends. The CDR3 length is 13 residues. The germline CDR1 and CDR2 sequences are SGHTA and FQGNSA. As handled by the study authors: By means of reference gene primer amplification, nucleated cell counts were estimated. The table came from immunoSEQ multiplex PCR; TCRdb's copy has only in-frame clones and leaves some out. V, J and clone size are taken as reported in that table, and D and trimming were inferred from the DNA itself. Among about 260,000 clones listed, about nine tenths were seen once. Material for sequencing was peripheral blood. This chain links TRBV7-2 with TRBJ1-2; D not certain. The TCR originated in a woman aged 40 to 50 who had recovered from COVID-19. CDR3 DNA sequence: TGTGCCAGCAGCTTACGGAGCGGGAATGGCTACACCTTC. It specifies CASSLRSGNGYTF.